This entry features one T cell receptor beta chain sequence. Germline assignment: CDR1 MNHEY and CDR2 SVGAGI. V dropped 2 bases and J dropped 6 bases, with 16 bases sitting between them. This CDR3 has 15 amino acids. The sample belongs to a study of shared clonotypes between healthy human individuals. Profiled with immunoSEQ multiplex PCR; TCRdb holds only in-frame clones, not every one. The data contain roughly 2.1 million clones, 85% to 95% of them seen just once; the ten biggest clones take up more than 1.5%. Naive CD8 cells were CD45RO-negative, positively selected for CCR7, excluding terminally differentiated effector memory CD45RA+ cells.

Material: naive CD8+ T cells from PBMCs. The rearrangement links TRBV6-5 to TRBJ1-1, with a possible D match to TRBD1 (5 bases). This receptor was taken from a man younger than 35 in good health. Some clones in this sample may be carry-over from other donors' samples. The CDR3 region is CASSYRQGGAAEAFF. In DNA, the CDR3 is TGTGCCAGCAGTTACCGGCAGGGAGGAGCGGCTGAAGCTTTCTTT.